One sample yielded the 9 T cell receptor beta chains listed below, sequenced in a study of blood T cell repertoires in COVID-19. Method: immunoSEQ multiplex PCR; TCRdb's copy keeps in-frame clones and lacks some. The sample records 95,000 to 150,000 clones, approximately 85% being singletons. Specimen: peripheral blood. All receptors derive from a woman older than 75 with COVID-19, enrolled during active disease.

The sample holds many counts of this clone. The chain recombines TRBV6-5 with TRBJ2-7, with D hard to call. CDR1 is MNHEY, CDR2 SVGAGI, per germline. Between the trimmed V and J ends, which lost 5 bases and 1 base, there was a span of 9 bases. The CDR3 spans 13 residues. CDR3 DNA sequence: TGTGCCAGCAGTCGCTTGAGGTCCTACGAGCAGTACTTC. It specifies CASSRLRSYEQYF.

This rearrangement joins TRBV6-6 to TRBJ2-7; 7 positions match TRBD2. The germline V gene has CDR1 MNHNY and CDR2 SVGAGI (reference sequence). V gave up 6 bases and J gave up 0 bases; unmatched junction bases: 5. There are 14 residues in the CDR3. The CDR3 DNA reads TGTGCCAGCAGGGCGACTAGCAACTCCTACGAGCAGTACTTC. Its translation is CASRATSNSYEQYF.

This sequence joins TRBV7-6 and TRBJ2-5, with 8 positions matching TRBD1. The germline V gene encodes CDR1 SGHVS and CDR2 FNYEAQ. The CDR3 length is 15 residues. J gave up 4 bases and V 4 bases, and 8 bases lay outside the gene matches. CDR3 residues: CASSSDRAAGETQYF. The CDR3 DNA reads TGTGCCAGCAGCTCGGACAGGGCGGCGGGAGAGACCCAGTACTTC.

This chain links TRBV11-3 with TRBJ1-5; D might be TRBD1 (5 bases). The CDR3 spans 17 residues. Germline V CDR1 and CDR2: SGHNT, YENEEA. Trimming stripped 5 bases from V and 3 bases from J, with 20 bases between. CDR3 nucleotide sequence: TGTGCCAGCAGCGATCGCCAGGGTTTTTCCCCCAATCAGCCCCAGCATTTT. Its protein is CASSDRQGFSPNQPQHF. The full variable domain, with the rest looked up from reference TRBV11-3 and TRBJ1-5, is EAGVVQSPRYKIIEKKQPVAFWCNPISGHNTLYWYLQNLGQGPELLIRYENEEAVDDSQLPKDRFSAERLKGVDSTLKIQPAELGDSAVYLCASSDRQGFSPNQPQHFGDGTRLSIL.

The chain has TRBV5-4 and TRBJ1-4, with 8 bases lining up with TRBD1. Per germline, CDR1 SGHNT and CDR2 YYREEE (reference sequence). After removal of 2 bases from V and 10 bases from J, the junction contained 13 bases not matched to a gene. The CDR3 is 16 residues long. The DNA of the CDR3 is TGTGCCAGCAGCTTACTACGAGGACAGGGTGGAGGAAAACTGTTTTTT. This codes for CASSLLRGQGGGKLFF.

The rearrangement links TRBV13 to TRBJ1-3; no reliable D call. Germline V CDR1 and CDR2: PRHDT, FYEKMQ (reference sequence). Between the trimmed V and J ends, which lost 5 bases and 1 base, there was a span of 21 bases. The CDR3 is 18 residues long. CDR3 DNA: TGTGCCAGCAGCGTGCTTAGCTGGGGTAGGAGGTCTGGAAACACCATATATTTT. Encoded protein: CASSVLSWGRRSGNTIYF.

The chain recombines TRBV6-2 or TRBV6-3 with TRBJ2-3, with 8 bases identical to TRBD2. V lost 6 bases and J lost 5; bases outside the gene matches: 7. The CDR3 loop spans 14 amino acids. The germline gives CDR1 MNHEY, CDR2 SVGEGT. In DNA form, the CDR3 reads TGTGCCAGCAGCCCGGGGGGGGTAATAGATACGCAGTATTTT. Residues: CASSPGGVIDTQYF.

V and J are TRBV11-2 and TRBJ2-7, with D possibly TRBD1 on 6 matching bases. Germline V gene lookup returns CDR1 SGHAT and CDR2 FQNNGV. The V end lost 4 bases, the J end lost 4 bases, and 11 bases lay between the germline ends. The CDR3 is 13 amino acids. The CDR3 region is CASSSDRWYEQYF. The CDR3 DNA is TGTGCCAGCAGCTCAGACAGGTGGTACGAGCAGTACTTC.

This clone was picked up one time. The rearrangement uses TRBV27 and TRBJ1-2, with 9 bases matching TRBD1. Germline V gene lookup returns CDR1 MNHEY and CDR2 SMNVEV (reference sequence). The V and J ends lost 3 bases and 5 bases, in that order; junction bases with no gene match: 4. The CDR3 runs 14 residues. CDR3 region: CASSFGQGTYGYTF. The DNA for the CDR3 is TGTGCCAGCAGTTTCGGACAGGGGACTTATGGCTACACCTTC.